This record covers a single T cell receptor beta chain. The antigen is unknown. The data stem from a study of blood T cells in healthy people across ages. Overall study results and limits: Relative to aged donors, long-lived donors carried more naive CD4+ cells and displayed higher diversity. Without sorted subsets, naive and antigen-experienced compartments could not be conclusively compared.

Germline CDR1 MGHRA, CDR2 YSYEKL. The CDR3 covers 16 residues. With 2 bases removed from V and 1 base from J, the gap between germline ends came to 13 bases. Caucasian individuals from Russia who were healthy and aged roughly 6 to 95 acted as donors. Primers used in a second PCR of roughly 6 to 11 cycles were a sample-barcoded 5' primer and a J-beta primer mix. Each CDR3 protein gets one entry after TCRdb re-called the 5' RACE reads with MiXCR. The table has 600,000 to 800,000 distinct CDR3 sequences, 40% to 65% seen once. This receptor was identified in a woman over 75 in good health. The V call is TRBV4-1, the J call TRBJ2-3; no firm D call. Sequenced sample: blood. This CDR3 reads CASSQQDLTGTDTQYF. The CDR3 DNA follows: TGCGCCAGCAGCCAACAGGACCTCACAGGCACAGATACGCAGTATTTT.